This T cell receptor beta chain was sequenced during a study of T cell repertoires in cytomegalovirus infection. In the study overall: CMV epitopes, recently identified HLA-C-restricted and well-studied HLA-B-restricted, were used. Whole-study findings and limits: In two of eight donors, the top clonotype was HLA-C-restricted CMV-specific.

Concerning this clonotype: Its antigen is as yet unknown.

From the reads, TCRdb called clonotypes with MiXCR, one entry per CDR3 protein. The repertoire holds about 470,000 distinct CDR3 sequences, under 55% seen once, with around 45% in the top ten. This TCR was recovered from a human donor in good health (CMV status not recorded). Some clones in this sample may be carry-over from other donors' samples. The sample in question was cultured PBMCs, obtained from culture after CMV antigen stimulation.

For the CDR3, the DNA is TGTGCCAGCAAAAACGACTTAGGCAACCAAGAGACCCAGTACTTC. Translated: CASKNDLGNQETQYF. The chain is built from TRBV28 and TRBJ2-5; D gene uncertain. Germline loops: CDR1 MDHEN, CDR2 SYDVKM. Trimming cost V 7 bases and J 0 bases, with 15 bases left between them. The CDR3 length is 15 residues.